The 8 T cell receptor beta chains in this list originate from one sample, sequenced in a study of blood T cell repertoires in COVID-19. Sequenced by immunoSEQ multiplex PCR; TCRdb stores in-frame clones only, minus some. The sample lists 150,000 to 180,000 clones; 80% to 90% were seen once. Sample: peripheral blood. The receptors were sampled from a woman aged 45-60 years with acute or convalescent COVID-19.

This rearrangement joins TRBV28 to TRBJ1-6; 9 nucleotides align to TRBD1. The J segment lost 11 bases and the V segment lost 5 bases, leaving 10 bases of the junction unmatched. The CDR3 consists of 15 residues. The germline V gene has CDR1 MDHEN and CDR2 SYDVKM. The CDR3 DNA sequence: TGTGCCAGCAGTCCCTTAGGACAGGGGCCCCCACCCCTCCACTTT. This translates into CASSPLGQGPPPLHF.

V and J are TRBV23-1 and TRBJ1-2; D is possibly TRBD1 (6 bases). TRBV23-1 is assigned to the ORF class and has an uncertain function. CDR3 length: 14 residues. The V gene lost 3 bases and the J gene lost 7 bases, with 15 bases spanning the gap. Here the CDR3 reads CASSHSGTGSGYTF. The CDR3 DNA reads TGCGCCAGCAGTCACTCCGGCACAGGGAGTGGCTACACCTTC.

The chain has TRBV5-3 and TRBJ2-6, with D possibly matching TRBD1 (5 bases). TRBV5-3 is assigned to the ORF class and has an uncertain function. The CDR3 sequence is 14 residues long. Trimming pared 4 bases from V and 2 bases from J, leaving 7 bases between. CDR3 bases: TGTGCCAGAAGCCCCAGGGCTGGGGCCAACGTCCTGACTTTC. It yields the protein CARSPRAGANVLTF.

This sequence joins TRBV10-3 and TRBJ1-1, with D perhaps TRBD1 (6 bases). This CDR3 contains 19 residues. From germline, CDR1 is ENHRY and CDR2 SYGVKD. V was shortened by 2 bases and J by 1 base, with 23 bases between the two germline ends. In DNA form, the CDR3 reads TGTGCCATCAGTGAGAGGGTAGGGGGGGCCAGAAGGTCGAACACTGAAGCTTTCTTT. Translated, it gives CAISERVGGARRSNTEAFF.

The chain joins TRBV2 to TRBJ2-3, with D tentatively TRBD2 (7 bases). Trimming pared 6 bases from V and 0 bases from J, leaving 10 bases between. Germline CDR1 SNHLY, CDR2 FYNNEI. The CDR3 totals 14 residues. The CDR3 bases are TGTGCCAGCAGAGGGGGGGGGAGCACAGATACGCAGTATTTT. Protein sequence: CASRGGGSTDTQYF.

This clone was detected a few times. This chain uses TRBV5-1 with TRBJ2-1; D uncertain. Germline V gives CDR1 SGHRS, CDR2 YFSETQ. The CDR3 length is 16 residues. V was clipped by 1 base and J by 0 bases, with 11 bases between them. CDR3 amino acids: CASSLNPGSSYNEQFF. The CDR3 region has the DNA TGCGCCAGCAGCTTGAACCCAGGCAGCTCCTACAATGAGCAGTTCTTC.

The chain uses TRBV2 and TRBJ1-2; weak D call: TRBD1 (6 bases). Germline values: CDR1 SNHLY, CDR2 FYNNEI. Deletions cut 10 bases from V and 0 bases from J, with 12 bases between. The CDR3 is made up of 13 amino acids. This chain's CDR3 is CATAGASNYGYTF. CDR3 DNA: TGTGCCACCGCAGGGGCATCTAACTATGGCTACACCTTC.

V is TRBV5-8 and J is TRBJ1-5; 10 bases fit TRBD1. Germline V gene data show CDR1 as SGHTS and CDR2 as YDEGEE. The CDR3 runs 15 residues. After removal of 4 bases from V and 4 bases from J, the junction contained 5 bases not matched to a gene. For the CDR3, the DNA is TGTGCCAGCAGCCATGGGGGACAGGGGAATCAGCCCCAGCATTTT. Residues: CASSHGGQGNQPQHF.